This is a list of T cell receptor beta chains from one sample in a study of glioma-infiltrating T cells. From the multiplex PCR reads, TCRdb called clonotypes with MiXCR, one entry per CDR3 protein. There are 95,000 to 150,000 distinct CDR3 sequences in the sample; roughly 25% occur only once, and about 15% lies in the top ten. The sequencing input was glioma tissue, nonneoplastic brain tissue, or PBMCs (not recorded which). These receptor sequences come from a human donor with low-grade glioma or glioblastoma, undergoing nonglioma brain surgery, or in good health (not recorded which). Each CDR3 is given with its conserved first and last residue. D genes are given only for firm matches. Clone size is given for some rows only: seen once, a few or many times, or a class if the clone is expanded.

>NA|many|TRBV20-1|TRBJ2-1
TGCAGTGCTTCCCAGGGGAATGAGCAGTTCTTC
CSASQGNEQFF
>NA|many|TRBV4-3|TRBJ1-4
TGCGCCAGCAGCCACATCCAGGCTAGGGGTGAAAAACTGTTTTTT
CASSHIQARGEKLFF
>NA|many|TRBV7-3|TRBJ2-1
TGTGCCAGCAGCTTAAATGGTCTAAATGAGCAGTTCTTC
CASSLNGLNEQFF
>NA|many|TRBV3-1|TRBJ2-6
TGTGCCAGCAGCCAAGCCCCTGGGGCCAACGTCCTGACTTTC
CASSQAPGANVLTF
>TRBD1|NA|TRBV19|TRBJ2-7
TGTGTTAGTAGTTACGGACAGGGGAAGGAGCAGTACTTC
CVSSYGQGKEQYF
>NA|NA|TRBV14|TRBJ1-1
TGTGCCAGCAGTCAAGAACTGGGATTGAACACTGAAGCTTTCTTT
CASSQELGLNTEAFF
>NA|many|TRBV4-1|TRBJ2-3
TGCGCCAGCAGCCAAGTCTTGATAAACCCTAGCACAGATACGCAGTATTTT
CASSQVLINPSTDTQYF
>NA|NA|TRBV3-1|TRBJ2-7
TGTGCCAGAGGAGAGGGCGAGCAGTACTTC
CARGEGEQYF
>TRBD2|many|TRBV6-2/TRBV6-3|TRBJ2-3
TGTGCCAGCGCGGGAGCCCGGGGAGATACGCAGTATTTT
CASAGARGDTQYF
>NA|many|TRBV28|TRBJ1-1
TGTGCCAGCAGTTCTCGGGTGGACACTGAAGCTTTCTTT
CASSSRVDTEAFF
>NA|NA|TRBV6-1|TRBJ2-1
TGTGCCATCAGTGAAGAGGAGGGGGAAGGTAATGAGCAGTTCTTC
CAISEEEGEGNEQFF
>NA|many|TRBV20-1|TRBJ2-7
TGCAGTGCCAGCCCCGGGACCCCGGGGTACGAGCAGTACTTC
CSASPGTPGYEQYF
>NA|NA|TRBV20-1|TRBJ1-2
TGCAGTGCTGCTCGGGGGGCCCACTATGGCTACGCCTTC
CSAARGAHYGYAF
>NA|many|TRBV20-1|TRBJ1-2
TGCAGTGCTAGGGTTGGGACAACCTATGGCTACACCTTC
CSARVGTTYGYTF
>NA|many|TRBV10-3|TRBJ1-2
TGTGCCATCAGTGAGTCGAACAGCGTGGACTATGGCTACACCTTC
CAISESNSVDYGYTF
>NA|NA|TRBV20-1|TRBJ1-1
NA
CRGQAKDSYEQYFCASKLEPRAFF
>NA|many|TRBV4-1|TRBJ2-7
TGCGCCAGCAGCCAAGAAGAGGGAACGCTCTACGAGCAGTACTTC
CASSQEEGTLYEQYF
>NA|many|TRBV20-1|TRBJ1-1
TGCAGTGCTAGGACCCCATTAAACACTGAAGCTTTCTTT
CSARTPLNTEAFF
>NA|many|TRBV14|TRBJ1-4
TGTGCCAGCAGCCAGAAGACGTCAACTAATGAAAAACTGTTTTTT
CASSQKTSTNEKLFF
>TRBD1|many|TRBV4-1|TRBJ2-1
TGCGCCAGCAGCTGGGGACAGAGCTCCTACAATGAGCAGTTCTTC
CASSWGQSSYNEQFF
>NA|many|TRBV19|TRBJ1-5
TGTGCCAGTAGTATCGGCCAGGGTGGCAATCAGCCCCAGCATTTT
CASSIGQGGNQPQHF
>NA|many|TRBV6-1|TRBJ2-7
TGTGCCAGCGGATCCGTGGGAGCAGAGCCCTCCTACGAGCAGTACTTC
CASGSVGAEPSYEQYF
>NA|NA|TRBV6-1|TRBJ1-1
TGTGCCTCCATCAGCAGGGAAAACACTGAAGCTTTCTTT
CASISRENTEAFF
>TRBD2|many|TRBV7-2|TRBJ2-5
TGTGCCAGCAGCCCAGTAGCGGGAGGGAGGGAGACCCAGTACTTC
CASSPVAGGRETQYF
>NA|many|TRBV12-3/TRBV12-4|TRBJ2-3
TGTGCCAGCAGTTCAATAGCGGATACGCAGTATTTT
CASSSIADTQYF
>TRBD1|many|TRBV10-3|TRBJ2-5
TGTGCCATCAAAGGGACAGGGGATACCCTCCAAGAGACCCAGTACTTC
CAIKGTGDTLQETQYF
>NA|many|TRBV4-3|TRBJ2-2
TGCGCCAGCAGCCAAGATAACGCGTACACCGGGGAGCTGTTTTTT
CASSQDNAYTGELFF
>NA|many|TRBV6-2/TRBV6-3|TRBJ2-2
TGTGCCAGCAGTTACGGTCTCGGGGAGCTGTTTTTT
CASSYGLGELFF
>TRBD1|NA|TRBV29-1|TRBJ1-1
TGCAGCGTTGATAGTGTAGGGGGCGGCACTGAAGCTTTCTTT
CSVDSVGGGTEAFF
>NA|many|TRBV11-2|TRBJ2-5
TGTGCCAGCAGCCTTAGAAGGACCCGGGAGACCCAGTACTTC
CASSLRRTRETQYF
>NA|many|TRBV6-1|TRBJ2-7
TGTGCCAGCACCAACGGGGGTACCCCCTACGAGCAGTACTTC
CASTNGGTPYEQYF
>NA|many|TRBV12-5|TRBJ1-1
TGTGCTAGTGGTTTGTCAGTGAACACTGAAGCTTTCTTT
CASGLSVNTEAFF
>NA|few|TRBV2|TRBJ2-4
TGTGCCAGCATCCGGGACTGGGGCAAAAACATTCAGTACTTC
CASIRDWGKNIQYF
>NA|many|TRBV15|TRBJ2-3
TGTGCCACCAGCAGAGCTGACTTCCCCACGCAGTATTTT
CATSRADFPTQYF
>NA|NA|TRBV11-2|TRBJ2-3
TGTGCCAGCAGCTTAGATCCGCTGGAGGGCACAGATACGCAGTATTTT
CASSLDPLEGTDTQYF
>NA|many|TRBV28|TRBJ1-2
TGTGCCAGCAGTCCTCCCGTCGACAGCCTCTATGGCTACACCTTC
CASSPPVDSLYGYTF
>NA|NA|TRBV5-1|TRBJ1-4
TGCGCCAGCAGCTTGGGGACAGTTGGAGAAAAACTGTTTTTT
CASSLGTVGEKLFF
>TRBD2|many|TRBV6-1|TRBJ2-7
TGTGCCAGGCGGACTAGCGGGAGGTACGAGCAGTACTTC
CARRTSGRYEQYF
>NA|NA|TRBV29-1|TRBJ1-2
TGCAGCGTTGAAGGGGCCAGGGCCGACTATGGCTACACCTTC
CSVEGARADYGYTF
>NA|many|TRBV20-1|TRBJ1-4
TGCAGTGCTGGACCCCGGGGGTCCCGGGAAAAACTGTTTTTT
CSAGPRGSREKLFF
>TRBD2|many|TRBV6-1|TRBJ2-7
TGTGCCAGCCGTCGGCTCCCTGGGAGGACTAGCGGACCCTACGAGCAGTACTTC
CASRRLPGRTSGPYEQYF